This TCR beta chain was obtained from a study of neurological immune-mediated disorders. The V gene end was trimmed by 0 bases and the J gene end by 11 bases; junction bases not matched to a gene: 3. CDR1 SGHRS and CDR2 YFSETQ come from the germline V gene. The CDR3 has 14 residues. The team produced cDNA through 5'RACE using 10-nucleotide random UMIs. From the 5' RACE reads, TCRdb called clonotypes with MiXCR, one entry per CDR3 protein. This table holds approximately 52,000 distinct CDR3 sequences, 3% to 4% found once. This clonotype has a count of ten or more. This TCR was recovered from a man in his forties with multiple sclerosis. Sequencing was performed on PBMCs. V usage is TRBV5-1 and J usage is TRBJ2-4, with TRBD1 matching 12 bases. CDR3 protein: CASSLEGDRGLQYF. The CDR3 DNA follows: TGCGCCAGCAGCTTGGAGGGGGACAGGGGGCTTCAGTACTTC. Together with reference TRBV5-1 and TRBJ2-4, the CDR3 gives the full variable domain: KAGVTQTPRYLIKTRGQQVTLSCSPISGHRSVSWYQQTPGQGLQFLFEYFSETQRNKGNFPGRFSGRQFSNSRSEMNVSTLELGDSALYLCASSLEGDRGLQYFGAGTRLSVL.